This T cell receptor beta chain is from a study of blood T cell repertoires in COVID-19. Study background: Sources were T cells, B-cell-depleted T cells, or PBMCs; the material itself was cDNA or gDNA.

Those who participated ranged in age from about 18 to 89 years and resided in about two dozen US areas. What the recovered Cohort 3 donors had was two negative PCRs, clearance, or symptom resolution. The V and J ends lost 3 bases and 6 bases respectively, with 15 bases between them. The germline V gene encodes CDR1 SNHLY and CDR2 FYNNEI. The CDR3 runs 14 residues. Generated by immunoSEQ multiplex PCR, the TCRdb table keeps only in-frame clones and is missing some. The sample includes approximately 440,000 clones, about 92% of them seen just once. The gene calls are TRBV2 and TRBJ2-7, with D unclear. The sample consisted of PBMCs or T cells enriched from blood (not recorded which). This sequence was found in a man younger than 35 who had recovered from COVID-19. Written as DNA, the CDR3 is TGTGCCAGCAGTGAGTTCCTTCGGGTGGTCGAGCAGTACTTC. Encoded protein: CASSEFLRVVEQYF. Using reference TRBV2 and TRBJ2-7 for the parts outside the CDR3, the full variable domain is EPEVTQTPSHQVTQMGQEVILRCVPISNHLYFYWYRQILGQKVEFLVSFYNNEISEKSEIFDDQFSVERPDGSNFTLKIRSTKLEDSAMYFCASSEFLRVVEQYFGPGTRLTVT.